Sequencing of this T cell receptor beta chain was carried out in a study of blood T cell repertoires in COVID-19. Study summary: COVID-19 samples collected from the United States, Italy and Spain covered acute and convalescent phases. Sample material is recorded as cDNA or gDNA derived from T cells, B-cell-depleted T cells, or PBMCs.

Participants' own reports of clinical history determined their cohort assignment. Germline CDR1 GTSNPN, CDR2 SVGIG (reference sequence). The CDR3 totals 15 residues. V lost 1 base, J lost 2 bases, and 6 bases stayed unmatched. On this clone itself: Distinct nucleotide sequences in the sample also encode this CDR3.

In the study's own analysis: Estimates of nucleated cell counts were drawn from the amplification of reference gene primers. The assay was immunoSEQ multiplex PCR, and TCRdb's table has in-frame clones only and misses some. D and trimming were read from the DNA, whereas the V and J calls and clone size are those reported in that table. The table lists roughly 250,000 clones, roughly 86% of them singletons. Sequencing was done on a sample of PBMCs or T cells enriched from blood (not recorded which). The sequence was collected from a woman aged 25 to 39 with acute COVID-19. The rearrangement links TRBV30 to TRBJ2-5; 8 bases are a match to TRBD2. The CDR3 loop reads CAWSGGLAGQETQYF. DNA for the CDR3: TGTGCCTGGAGTGGTGGACTAGCTGGGCAAGAGACCCAGTACTTC.